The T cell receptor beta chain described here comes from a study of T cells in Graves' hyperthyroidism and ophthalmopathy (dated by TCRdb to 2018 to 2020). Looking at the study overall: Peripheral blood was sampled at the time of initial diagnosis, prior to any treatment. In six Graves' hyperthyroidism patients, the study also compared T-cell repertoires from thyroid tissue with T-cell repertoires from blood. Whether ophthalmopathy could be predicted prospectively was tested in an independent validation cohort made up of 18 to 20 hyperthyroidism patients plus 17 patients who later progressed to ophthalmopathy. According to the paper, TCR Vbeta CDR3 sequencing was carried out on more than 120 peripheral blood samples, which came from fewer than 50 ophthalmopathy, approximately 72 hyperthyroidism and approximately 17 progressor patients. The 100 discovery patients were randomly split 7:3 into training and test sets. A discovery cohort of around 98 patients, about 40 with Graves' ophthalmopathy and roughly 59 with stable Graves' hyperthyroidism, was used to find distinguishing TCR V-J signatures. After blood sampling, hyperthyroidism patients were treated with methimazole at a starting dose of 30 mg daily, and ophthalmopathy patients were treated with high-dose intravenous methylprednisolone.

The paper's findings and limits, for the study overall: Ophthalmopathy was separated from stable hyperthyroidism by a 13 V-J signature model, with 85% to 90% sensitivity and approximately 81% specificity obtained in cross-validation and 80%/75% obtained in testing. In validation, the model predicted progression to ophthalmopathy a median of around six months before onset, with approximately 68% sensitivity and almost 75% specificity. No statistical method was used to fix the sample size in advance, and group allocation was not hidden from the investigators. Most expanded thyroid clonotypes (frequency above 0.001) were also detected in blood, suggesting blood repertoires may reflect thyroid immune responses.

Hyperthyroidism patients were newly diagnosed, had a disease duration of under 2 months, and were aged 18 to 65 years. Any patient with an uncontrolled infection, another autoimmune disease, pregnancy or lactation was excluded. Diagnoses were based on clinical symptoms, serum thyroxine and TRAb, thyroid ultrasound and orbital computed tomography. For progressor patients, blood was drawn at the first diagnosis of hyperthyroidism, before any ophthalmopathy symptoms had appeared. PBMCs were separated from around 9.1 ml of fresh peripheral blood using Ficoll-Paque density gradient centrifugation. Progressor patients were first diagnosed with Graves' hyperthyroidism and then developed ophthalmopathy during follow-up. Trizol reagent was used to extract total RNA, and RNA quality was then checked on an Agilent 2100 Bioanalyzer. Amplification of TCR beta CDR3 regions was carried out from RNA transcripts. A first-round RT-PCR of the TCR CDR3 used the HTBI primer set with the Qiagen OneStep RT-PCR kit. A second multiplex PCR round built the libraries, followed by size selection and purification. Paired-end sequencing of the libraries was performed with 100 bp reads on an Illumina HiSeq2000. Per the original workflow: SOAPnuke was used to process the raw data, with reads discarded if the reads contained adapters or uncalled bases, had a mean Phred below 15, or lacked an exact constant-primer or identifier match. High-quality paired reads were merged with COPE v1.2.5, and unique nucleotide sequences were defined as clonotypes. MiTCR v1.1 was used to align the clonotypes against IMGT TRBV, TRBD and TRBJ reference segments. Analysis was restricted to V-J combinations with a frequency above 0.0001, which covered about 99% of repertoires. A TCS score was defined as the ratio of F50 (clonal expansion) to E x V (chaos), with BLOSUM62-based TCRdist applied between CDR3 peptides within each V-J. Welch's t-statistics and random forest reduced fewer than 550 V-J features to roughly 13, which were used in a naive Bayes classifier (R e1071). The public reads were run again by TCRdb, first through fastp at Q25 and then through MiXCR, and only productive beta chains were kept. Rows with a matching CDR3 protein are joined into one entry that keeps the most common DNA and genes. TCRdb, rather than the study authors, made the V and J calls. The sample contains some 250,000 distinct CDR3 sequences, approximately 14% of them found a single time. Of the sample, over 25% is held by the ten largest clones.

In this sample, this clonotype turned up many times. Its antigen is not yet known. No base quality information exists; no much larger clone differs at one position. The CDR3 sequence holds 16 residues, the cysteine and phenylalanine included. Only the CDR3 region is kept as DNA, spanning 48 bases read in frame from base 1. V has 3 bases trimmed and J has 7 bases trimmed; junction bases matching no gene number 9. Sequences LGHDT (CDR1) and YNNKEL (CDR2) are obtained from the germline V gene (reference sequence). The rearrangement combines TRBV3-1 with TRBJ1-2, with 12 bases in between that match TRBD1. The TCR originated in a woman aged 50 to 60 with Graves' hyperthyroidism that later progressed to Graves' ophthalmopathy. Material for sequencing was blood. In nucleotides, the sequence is TGTGCCAGCAGCCAGATTCCGGGACAGGGGGCAGGTGGCTACACCTTC. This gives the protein CASSQIPGQGAGGYTF.